This T cell receptor beta chain was retrieved from a study of T cells after yellow fever vaccination (dated 2019 in TCRdb). Regarding the complete study: Libraries from fractions with low cell numbers were prepared with the SMART-Seq v4 Ultra Low Input RNA kit. To track T-cell clones before and after primary and booster YFV17D yellow fever vaccination, bulk TCR alpha and beta repertoires were sequenced longitudinally. Two healthy male donors made up the cohort, one aged 18 to 30 years and the other aged 30 to 39 years. Bulk PBMC replicates and cell subsets were isolated from blood drawn at multiple timepoints before and after both primary and secondary immunization. What the study reported, not specific to this receptor: A small share of clonotypes was detected in both CD4 and CD8 compartments, with the overlap likely arising from convergent recombination. Compared with the primary T-cell response, the secondary T-cell response was weaker but faster, peaking on day 5 rather than day 15. Because abundant contaminating clonotypes from the bulk population could be contained in FACS-sorted repertoires, computational filtering was required. Because only a couple of donors were included in the study, the extent to which the findings can be generalized is limited. Most clones expanded after primary vaccination (approximately 96% of CD4 and 80% to 90% of CD8) were re-detected after the booster, suggesting that broad memory maintenance occurred.

The treatment or condition label on this specimen signifies: live attenuated yellow fever vaccine strain. PBMCs were isolated from peripheral blood using a standard Ficoll-Paque protocol. Dynabeads CD4 and CD8 positive selection kits were used to isolate CD4 and CD8 T-cell fractions. TriZol was used to extract RNA from bulk PBMCs, from CD4 and CD8 fractions, and from dextramer-positive and dextramer-negative fractions. For this clonotype: Its antigen remains undetermined. No quality values exist for individual bases; no much larger clone is one base distant.

The germline V gene provides CDR1 MNHNS and CDR2 SASEGT. The CDR3 has 15 amino acids, counting the end cysteine and phenylalanine. Only the CDR3 portion is preserved as DNA: 45 bases, with reading frame beginning at the first base. Trimming accounts for 4 bases at V and 4 bases at J, while the number of junction bases matched to no gene is 7. TCRdb lists the instrument as Illumina NovaSeq 6000. TCR cDNA was made using 5'RACE template switching, a step that added a universal primer site and unique molecular identifiers. Priming for cDNA synthesis came from both the TCR alpha and TCR beta constant segments. Two PCR steps were used to amplify libraries, with sample barcodes and sequencing adapters being added in the second step. Sequencing of the libraries was done on either Illumina HiSeq 2500 (2x100 bp) or NovaSeq (2x150 bp). On the authors' methods: MIGEC handled demultiplexing of reads and collapsing into UMI consensus sequences, while MiXCR performed V(D)J alignment. Vaccine-responding clonotypes were identified with edgeR using replicate PBMC samples, with FDR below 0.01 and a log2 fold change above 5 up to day 15 being required. Each bulk clonotype received a CD4 or CD8 identity based on whether the sequenced CD4 or CD8 repertoire contained that clonotype at higher abundance. TCRdb itself trimmed the public reads at Q25 with fastp, ran MiXCR and retained productive beta chains. A single entry per CDR3 protein holds the most common genes and DNA from its merged rows. The V and J calls were not made by the authors but by TCRdb's processing. The sample table shows more than 300,000 distinct CDR3 sequences, and roughly a tenth are seen once. Of the sample, 3% to 3.5% is held by the ten largest clones.

Here the chain combines TRBV6-1 and TRBJ2-1; TRBD2 matches 7 bases in the middle. The input for sequencing was CD4+ T cells sorted from PBMCs, taken 45 days after the yellow fever booster vaccination. This TCR derives from a man younger than 35 who received the YFV17D yellow fever vaccine. The sequence in DNA is TGTGCCAGCAGTGGCCTCGACGGGGGGTACAATGAGCAGTTCTTC. Its translation reads: CASSGLDGGYNEQFF.